One and the same sample provided the 15 T cell receptor beta chains below, sequenced in a study of shared clonotypes between healthy human individuals. Positive CCR7 selection of CD45RO-negative cells yielded the naive CD8 cells, and terminally differentiated effector memory CD45RA+ cells were excluded. Assay used: immunoSEQ multiplex PCR; TCRdb lists only in-frame clones, some missing. There are about 2.1 million clones in the sample; around 93% occur only once, and approximately 1.6% lies in the top ten. Sequenced material: naive CD8+ T cells from PBMCs. Receptors were obtained from a young man in good health. Some clones in this sample may be carry-over from other donors' samples.

This rearrangement joins TRBV9 to TRBJ1-1, with D possibly matching TRBD1 (5 bases). V shed 0 bases and J shed 1 base, with 13 bases lying between them. The CDR3 runs 16 residues. CDR1 SGDLS and CDR2 YYNGEE come from the germline V gene. CDR3 in amino acids: CASSVDPTEANTEAFF. CDR3 nucleotides: TGTGCCAGCAGCGTAGATCCGACAGAGGCGAACACTGAAGCTTTCTTT.

The V gene is TRBV27, the J gene TRBJ2-4, with 7 bases matching TRBD1. This CDR3 has 16 amino acids. Germline V gene sequence: CDR1 MNHEY, CDR2 SMNVEV (reference sequence). V shed 5 bases, J shed 0 bases, and the junction held 7 bases outside the gene matches. In DNA, the CDR3 is TGTGCCAGCAGTGATGGGACAGATCTAGCCAAAAACATTCAGTACTTC. This codes for CASSDGTDLAKNIQYF.

V usage is TRBV7-9 and J usage is TRBJ1-1, with D perhaps TRBD1 (5 bases). The ends were cut back, 5 bases at V and 1 base at J, with 14 bases in the middle. The CDR3 length is 15 residues. Germline V gene lookup returns CDR1 SEHNR and CDR2 FQNEAQ (reference sequence). CDR3 bases: TGTGCCAGCAGCCCTCCCTGGGGGACGAACACTGAAGCTTTCTTT. Protein sequence: CASSPPWGTNTEAFF.

V and J are TRBV2 and TRBJ2-1; 15 nucleotides agree with TRBD2. From germline, CDR1 is SNHLY and CDR2 FYNNEI. CDR3 length: 15 amino acids. Germline trimming cut 10 bases from V and 5 bases from J; bases unmatched to any gene: 6. The CDR3 region is CATGLAGGGDNEQFF. The CDR3, as DNA: TGTGCCACGGGACTAGCGGGAGGTGGGGACAATGAGCAGTTCTTC.

This sequence joins TRBV11-2 and TRBJ2-7; 10 nucleotides line up with TRBD2. The CDR3 is 13 amino acids. CDR1 and CDR2 from the germline V gene are SGHAT and FQNNGV. Germline trimming cut 2 bases from V and 5 bases from J; bases unmatched to any gene: 0. CDR3 coding DNA: TGTGCCAGCAGCTTAACTAGCGGGAACGAGCAGTACTTC. Protein product: CASSLTSGNEQYF.

The gene calls are TRBV29-1 and TRBJ2-2; no firm D call. The CDR3 is 16 amino acids. Trimming took off 0 bases at V and 6 bases at J, with 17 bases between the two ends. The germline V gene encodes CDR1 SQVTM and CDR2 ANQGSEA. CDR3 DNA sequence: TGCAGCGTTGAAGATTTCGATGCTAATGGGGCCGGGGAGCTGTTTTTT. It specifies CSVEDFDANGAGELFF.

The chain employs TRBV19 and TRBJ1-2, with a possible D match to TRBD1 (5 bases). Germline CDR1 LNHDA, CDR2 SQIVND (reference sequence). Deletions cut 5 bases from V and 4 bases from J, with 14 bases between. This CDR3 has 14 amino acids. The CDR3 DNA reads TGTGCCAGTAGTGCGTATGCGGGGCCCTATGGCTACACCTTC. This codes for CASSAYAGPYGYTF.

This clone showed up just once. The chain uses TRBV28 and TRBJ1-4, with TRBD1 matching over 8 bases. Germline V lookup: CDR1 MDHEN, CDR2 SYDVKM. This CDR3 has 16 residues. V was pared by 3 bases and J by 8 bases, with 11 bases of the junction left unmatched. The CDR3 DNA follows: TGTGCCAGCAGTTTTGCCCCCGGACAGGGCGACGAAAAACTGTTTTTT. Translation: CASSFAPGQGDEKLFF.

The genes are TRBV19 and TRBJ2-3; 9 nucleotides agree with TRBD1. Germline V gives CDR1 LNHDA, CDR2 SQIVND (reference sequence). Germline trimming cut 4 bases from V and 11 bases from J; bases unmatched to any gene: 7. The CDR3 is 13 amino acids. The CDR3 coding sequence is TGTGCCAGTAGTAAGGTCCGGGACAGGGAGCAGTATTTT. This translates into CASSKVRDREQYF.

The chain joins TRBV5-5 to TRBJ2-1, with unresolved D. Germline-derived CDR1 and CDR2 are SGHKS and YYEKEE (reference sequence). V lost 7 bases to trimming and J lost 9 bases, with 17 bases between them. The CDR3 covers 13 residues. The chain's CDR3 is CASGVKRSGEQFF. The CDR3 DNA reads TGTGCCAGCGGGGTTAAGCGTTCCGGTGAGCAGTTCTTC.

The chain is built from TRBV25-1 and TRBJ2-2; D gene unclear. The CDR3 totals 13 residues. Germline values: CDR1 MGHDK, CDR2 SYGVNS. V was cut by 2 bases and J by 3 bases, with 4 bases left in between. CDR3 DNA: TGTGCCAGCAGTGAAGGACACACCGGGGAGCTGTTTTTT. Translated: CASSEGHTGELFF.

This chain links TRBV25-1 with TRBJ1-1, with D possibly being TRBD1 (5 bases). CDR3 length: 12 amino acids. Germline V gene sequence: CDR1 MGHDK, CDR2 SYGVNS. The ends were cut back, 4 bases at V and 6 bases at J, with 9 bases in the middle. CDR3 nucleotide sequence: TGTGCCAGCAGTGTTGGGGGGGCTGAAGCTTTCTTT. Protein sequence: CASSVGGAEAFF.

The rearrangement joins TRBV28 to TRBJ2-7, with 10 positions matching TRBD2. CDR1 MDHEN and CDR2 SYDVKM come from the germline V gene. The V and J ends lost 3 bases and 3 bases, in that order; junction bases with no gene match: 5. CDR3 length: 15 amino acids. CDR3 sequence: CASSFGAGGYYEQYF. The CDR3 DNA reads as TGTGCCAGCAGTTTCGGAGCGGGAGGGTACTACGAGCAGTACTTC.

The chain links TRBV9 to TRBJ2-1; the match to TRBD2 covers 11 bases. This CDR3 comprises 15 residues. After removal of 4 bases from V and 8 bases from J, the junction contained 8 bases not matched to a gene. Germline V gives CDR1 SGDLS, CDR2 YYNGEE. CDR3 nucleotide sequence: TGTGCCAGCAGCCCTCGACTAGCGGGATGGGATGAGCAGTTCTTC. Encoded protein: CASSPRLAGWDEQFF. The full variable domain, its missing parts supplied by reference TRBV9 and TRBJ2-1, is DSGVTQTPKHLITATGQRVTLRCSPRSGDLSVYWYQQSLDQGLQFLIQYYNGEERAKGNILERFSAQQFPDLHSELNLSSLELGDSALYFCASSPRLAGWDEQFFGPGTRLTVL.

A single count supports this clone. The CDR3 nucleotides read TGTGCCACCAGCTCAGGACAGGGAATTGACAAACTGTTTTTT. Protein product: CATSSGQGIDKLFF. This rearrangement joins TRBV15 to TRBJ1-4; 8 bases are a match to TRBD1. This CDR3 comprises 14 residues. Germline CDR1 and CDR2: LNHNV and YYDKDF (reference sequence). The trim removed 5 bases at V and 11 bases at J, leaving 10 bases unmatched.